This is a list of T cell receptor beta chains from one sample in a study of T cell responses to AZD1222 COVID-19 vaccine. The method was immunoSEQ multiplex PCR; TCRdb's version includes in-frame clones alone and lacks a portion of them. The sample lists approximately 120,000 clones, nearly 90% occurring once. Sequenced here: peripheral blood, sampled 28 days after the second AZD1222 dose. These receptors were obtained from an adult who received the AZD1222 COVID-19 vaccine. Both conserved end residues are part of each CDR3. The D gene is left open where the match is weak. The size of a clone is reported for some rows only, either as once, few or many, or as a class for expanded clones.

j_gene: TRBJ1-5
abundance: NA
d_gene: TRBD1
v_gene: TRBV18
CDR3aa: CASSRQGARNQPQHF
CDR3nt: TGTGCCAGCTCACGACAGGGGGCGAGAAACCAGCCCCAGCATTTT

j_gene: TRBJ2-3
abundance: NA
d_gene: TRBD2
v_gene: TRBV6-1
CDR3aa: CASSAGLAGGTDTQYF
CDR3nt: TGTGCCAGCAGTGCCGGACTAGCGGGAGGGACAGATACGCAGTATTTT

j_gene: TRBJ1-2
abundance: NA
d_gene: NA
v_gene: TRBV7-2
CDR3aa: CASTSYPDSYGYTF
CDR3nt: TGTGCCAGCACCTCCTATCCGGACTCCTATGGCTACACCTTC

j_gene: TRBJ2-1
abundance: NA
d_gene: TRBD2
v_gene: TRBV6-5
CDR3aa: CARTTSGGINEQFF
CDR3nt: TGTGCCAGGACGACTAGCGGGGGGATAAATGAGCAGTTCTTC

j_gene: TRBJ1-6
abundance: NA
d_gene: NA
v_gene: TRBV10-1
CDR3aa: CTGTPTPYNSPLHF
CDR3nt: TGCACCGGGACACCAACCCCCTATAATTCACCCCTCCACTTT

j_gene: TRBJ1-2
abundance: NA
d_gene: NA
v_gene: TRBV18
CDR3aa: CASSPPGPLFDYGYTF
CDR3nt: TGTGCCAGCTCACCACCGGGGCCTTTATTTGACTATGGCTACACCTTC

j_gene: TRBJ1-1
abundance: once
d_gene: NA
v_gene: TRBV18
CDR3aa: CASSPNGGRLNTEAFF
CDR3nt: TGTGCCAGCTCACCTAACGGGGGACGGTTGAACACTGAAGCTTTCTTT

j_gene: TRBJ1-6
abundance: NA
d_gene: NA
v_gene: TRBV6-2/TRBV6-3
CDR3aa: CASSYDLGVASSYNSPLHF
CDR3nt: TGTGCCAGCAGTTACGATTTGGGCGTTGCGAGCTCCTATAATTCACCCCTCCACTTT

j_gene: TRBJ2-1
abundance: once
d_gene: NA
v_gene: TRBV5-1
CDR3aa: CASSLVGGSEQFF
CDR3nt: TGCGCCAGCAGCTTGGTGGGGGGTTCCGAGCAGTTCTTC

j_gene: TRBJ2-5
abundance: NA
d_gene: NA
v_gene: TRBV5-4
CDR3aa: CASSNDQETQYF
CDR3nt: TGTGCCAGCAGCAACGACCAAGAGACCCAGTACTTC

j_gene: TRBJ1-2
abundance: NA
d_gene: TRBD1
v_gene: TRBV5-1
CDR3aa: CASSLGTGPYGYTF
CDR3nt: TGCGCCAGCAGCTTGGGGACAGGGCCCTATGGCTACACCTTC

j_gene: TRBJ2-7
abundance: NA
d_gene: NA
v_gene: TRBV3-1/TRBV3-2
CDR3aa: CASSSNWAGDEQYF
CDR3nt: TGTGCCAGCAGCTCTAACTGGGCTGGGGACGAGCAGTACTTC

j_gene: TRBJ2-2
abundance: NA
d_gene: TRBD1
v_gene: TRBV9
CDR3aa: CASSTRTGTGELFF
CDR3nt: TGTGCCAGCAGCACTCGGACAGGGACCGGGGAGCTGTTTTTT

j_gene: TRBJ1-5
abundance: few
d_gene: NA
v_gene: TRBV7-9
CDR3aa: CASSLGPGFNQPQHF
CDR3nt: TGTGCCAGCAGCTTAGGTCCGGGGTTCAATCAGCCCCAGCATTTT

j_gene: TRBJ2-3
abundance: NA
d_gene: TRBD2
v_gene: TRBV19
CDR3aa: CASSLASGLLSTDTQYF
CDR3nt: TGTGCCAGTAGTCTGGCTAGCGGGTTACTTAGCACAGATACGCAGTATTTT

j_gene: TRBJ1-2
abundance: NA
d_gene: NA
v_gene: TRBV3-1/TRBV3-2
CDR3aa: CASSQDQGGYGYTF
CDR3nt: TGTGCCAGCAGCCAAGATCAGGGTGGCTATGGCTACACCTTC

j_gene: TRBJ2-7
abundance: few
d_gene: TRBD2
v_gene: TRBV3-1/TRBV3-2
CDR3aa: CASSHYPPGLGLYEQYF
CDR3nt: TGTGCCAGCAGCCATTACCCACCGGGACTAGGACTCTACGAGCAGTACTTC